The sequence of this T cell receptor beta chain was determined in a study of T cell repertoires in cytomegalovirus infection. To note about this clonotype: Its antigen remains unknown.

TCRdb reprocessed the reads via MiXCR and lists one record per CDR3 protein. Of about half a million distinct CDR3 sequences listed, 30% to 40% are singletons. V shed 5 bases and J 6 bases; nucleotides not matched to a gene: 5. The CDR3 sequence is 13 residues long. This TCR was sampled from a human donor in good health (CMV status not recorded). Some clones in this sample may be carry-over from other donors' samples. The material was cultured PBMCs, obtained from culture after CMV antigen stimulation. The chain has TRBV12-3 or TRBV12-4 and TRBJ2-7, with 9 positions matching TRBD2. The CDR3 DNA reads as TGTGCCAGCAGTCGGGGACTAGCAGCCGAGCAGTACGTC. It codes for CASSRGLAAEQYV.